This entry describes one T cell receptor (beta chain). This entry is derived from a study of T cell responses to AZD1222 COVID-19 vaccine. Produced via immunoSEQ multiplex PCR; TCRdb's table is partial and in-frame only. The table records 200,000 to 250,000 clones, 90% to 95% of them present only once. The clonotype comes from an adult in good health. The sample here was peripheral blood, taken on day 0 of MenACWY control vaccination.

The CDR3 DNA sequence: TGTGCCAGCAGTACTCAACAGGTAGAGAACACTGAAGCTTTCTTT. This codes for CASSTQQVENTEAFF. This chain links TRBV6-5 with TRBJ1-1; the D gene is possibly TRBD1 (5 bases). Looked up from germline, CDR1 is MNHEY and CDR2 is SVGAGI. Trimming pared 5 bases from V and 1 base from J, leaving 14 bases between. The CDR3 covers 15 residues.